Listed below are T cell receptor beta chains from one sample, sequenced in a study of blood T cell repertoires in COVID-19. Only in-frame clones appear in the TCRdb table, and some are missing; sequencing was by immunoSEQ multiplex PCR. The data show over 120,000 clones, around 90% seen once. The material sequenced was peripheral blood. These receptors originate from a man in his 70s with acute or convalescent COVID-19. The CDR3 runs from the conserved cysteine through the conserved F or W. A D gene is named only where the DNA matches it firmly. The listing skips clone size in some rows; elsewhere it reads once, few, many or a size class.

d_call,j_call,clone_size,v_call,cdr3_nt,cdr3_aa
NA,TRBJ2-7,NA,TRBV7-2,TGTGCCAGCAGCTTAGAACAGCTCTACGAGCAGTACTTC,CASSLEQLYEQYF
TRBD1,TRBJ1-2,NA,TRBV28,TGTGCCAGCAGGAGACAGGGTATTGATGGCTACACCTTC,CASRRQGIDGYTF
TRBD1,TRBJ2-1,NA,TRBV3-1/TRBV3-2,TGTGCCAGCAGCCAGGGGGGACAGGGAAGGAATGAGCAGTTCTTC,CASSQGGQGRNEQFF
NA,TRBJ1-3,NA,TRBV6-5,TGTGCCAGCAGACTCTGGGGGGACGGCACCATATATTTT,CASRLWGDGTIYF
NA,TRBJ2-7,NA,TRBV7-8,TGTGCCAGCAGCCCTCAGGCCCTGAGTACCTACGAGCAGTACTTC,CASSPQALSTYEQYF
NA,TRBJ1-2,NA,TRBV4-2,TGTGCCAGCAGCCGGACAGCCGAGGGGGGCTACACCTTC,CASSRTAEGGYTF
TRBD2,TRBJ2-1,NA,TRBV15,TGTGCCACCAGCAGAGGGGCTAGCGGGGGACTAAATGAGCAGTTCTTC,CATSRGASGGLNEQFF
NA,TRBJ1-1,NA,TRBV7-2,TGTGCCAGCAGCCCGCAGGGGAGGAACACTGAAGCTTTCTTT,CASSPQGRNTEAFF
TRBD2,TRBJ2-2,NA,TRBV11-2,TGTGCCAGCAGCTTTAGCGGGTCCGCCGGGGAGCTGTTTTTT,CASSFSGSAGELFF
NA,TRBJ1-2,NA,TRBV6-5,TGTGCCAGCTGGAGGGCCAGTGGAGGGGACTATGGCTACACCTTC,CASWRASGGDYGYTF
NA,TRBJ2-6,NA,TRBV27,TGTGCCAGCAGTTTCTCCACAATGGGGGCCAACGTCCTGACTTTC,CASSFSTMGANVLTF
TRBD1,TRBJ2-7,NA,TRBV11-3,TGTGCCAGCAGCTTAGGGACAGGCGGTTTCCCCTACGAGCAGTACTTC,CASSLGTGGFPYEQYF
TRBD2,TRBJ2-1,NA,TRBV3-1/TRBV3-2,TGTGCCAGCAGCTTAATGACTAGCGGGACGTCCTACAATGAGCAGTTCTTC,CASSLMTSGTSYNEQFF
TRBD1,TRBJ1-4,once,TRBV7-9,TGTGCCAGCAGTGAAGGAGACAGGGATAATGAAAAACTGTTTTTT,CASSEGDRDNEKLFF
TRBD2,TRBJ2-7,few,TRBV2,TGTGCCAGCAGGTCCGGGACTAGCGGGAGCGAGCAGTACTTC,CASRSGTSGSEQYF
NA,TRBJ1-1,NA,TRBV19,TGTGCCAGTAGTCGGGCGGCGGGCACTGAAGCTTTCTTT,CASSRAAGTEAFF